What follows is one TCR beta chain and its context. Its antigen is unidentified. The sample originates from a study of CD8 T cells in Susac syndrome. Whole-study findings and limits: TCR sequencing and HLA analysis covered a relatively small number of individuals.

This CDR3 region has 12 residues. The V end lost 7 bases, the J end lost 6 bases, and 12 bases lay between the germline ends. Per the germline V gene, CDR1 is SQVTM and CDR2 is ANQGSEA. An input of roughly 0.5 to 1 ug of RNA was subjected to reverse transcription using random hexamers. TCRdb ran MiXCR on the immunoSEQ multiplex PCR reads and lists one entry per CDR3 protein. This table holds about 150,000 distinct CDR3 sequences, roughly 95% found once. The chain joins TRBV29-1 to TRBJ2-2, with D perhaps assigned TRBD1 or TRBD2 (5 bases each). The sequenced sample consisted of CD4+ T cells from PBMCs. This TCR was recovered from a human donor with Susac syndrome. The DNA for the CDR3 is TGCAGCGGGGGGAGTAAGGCCGGGGAGCTGTTTTTT. This encodes CSGGSKAGELFF.